The table lists the clone carrying this TCR beta chain with many counts. Indicated time point: longitudinal time-point 3. This entry is derived from a study of neurological immune-mediated disorders. Trimming removed 5 bases from V and 0 bases from J, with 18 bases in between. Germline CDR1 SGHVS, CDR2 FNYEAQ. This CDR3 region has 17 residues. TCRdb analysed the 5' RACE reads with MiXCR anew, one entry per CDR3 protein. The table includes about 84,000 distinct CDR3 sequences, approximately 4.6% detected once. This sequence originates from a woman in her sixties with multiple sclerosis. Sequencing was done on a sample of PBMCs. This chain uses TRBV7-6 with TRBJ2-3, with D possibly TRBD2 on 6 matching bases. The CDR3 here is CASSGDGGVSSTDTQYF. The CDR3 DNA reads as TGTGCCAGCAGCGGCGACGGCGGGGTTTCTAGCACAGATACGCAGTATTTT.